These T cell receptor beta chains were read from a single sample in a study of OX40 agonist ivuxolimab in advanced cancers. Sequencing used immunoSEQ multiplex PCR; TCRdb keeps in-frame clones, though not all of them. The table lists 77,000 or so clones, roughly 89% of them singletons. This specimen consisted of CD4+ or CD8+ T cells sorted from blood, obtained in a trial of the OX40 agonist ivuxolimab. These receptors were taken from an adult with an advanced solid tumor such as melanoma, head and neck, liver or kidney cancer. Each CDR3 is given with its conserved first and last residue. D genes are given only for firm matches. Expanded clones are given a class, and other clones once, few, many or no size at all.

V: TRBV4-1; D: TRBD2; J: TRBJ2-7; size: NA; length: 16; CDR3: CASSPARGDAVYEQYF; DNA: TGCGCCAGCAGCCCTGCCCGGGGGGACGCGGTCTACGAGCAGTACTTC
V: TRBV9; D: NA; J: TRBJ2-3; size: NA; length: 15; CDR3: CASSVRDPRTDTQYF; DNA: TGTGCCAGCAGCGTCCGGGACCCGCGCACAGATACGCAGTATTTT
V: TRBV5-1; D: NA; J: TRBJ2-5; size: NA; length: 13; CDR3: CASSYHDRETQYF; DNA: TGCGCCAGCAGCTATCATGACAGGGAGACCCAGTACTTC
V: TRBV5-4; D: NA; J: TRBJ2-3; size: NA; length: 16; CDR3: CASSPGLQLSTDTQYF; DNA: TGTGCCAGCAGCCCTGGTTTACAGCTTAGCACAGATACGCAGTATTTT
V: TRBV6-5; D: TRBD2; J: TRBJ2-7; size: NA; length: 15; CDR3: CASSSPGSGRDEQYF; DNA: TGTGCCAGCAGTTCTCCCGGTAGCGGGAGAGACGAGCAGTACTTC
V: TRBV19; D: TRBD1; J: TRBJ1-5; size: NA; length: 17; CDR3: CASRTYFRGISNQPQHF; DNA: TGTGCCAGTAGGACTTACTTCAGGGGGATCAGCAATCAGCCCCAGCATTTT
V: TRBV4-1; D: NA; J: TRBJ1-6; size: NA; length: 16; CDR3: CASAREQGIHNSPLHF; DNA: TGCGCCAGCGCTCGGGAACAGGGCATACATAATTCACCCCTCCACTTT
V: TRBV7-2; D: NA; J: TRBJ2-7; size: NA; length: 15; CDR3: CASSLEPGRRYEQYF; DNA: TGTGCCAGCAGCTTAGAGCCAGGTCGGCGCTACGAGCAGTACTTC
V: TRBV9; D: NA; J: TRBJ2-3; size: NA; length: 13; CDR3: CASSVDTQYTQYF; DNA: TGTGCCAGCAGCGTAGATACCCAGTATACGCAGTATTTT
V: TRBV19; D: NA; J: TRBJ2-1; size: NA; length: 14; CDR3: CASRTGASYNEQFF; DNA: TGTGCCAGTAGGACAGGAGCCTCCTACAATGAGCAGTTCTTC
V: TRBV11-2; D: TRBD1; J: TRBJ1-4; size: NA; length: 13; CDR3: CASSSTTGGKLFF; DNA: TGTGCCAGCAGCTCGACAACAGGGGGAAAACTGTTTTTT
V: TRBV5-1; D: NA; J: TRBJ1-5; size: NA; length: 15; CDR3: CASSHDSGTDQPQHF; DNA: TGCGCCAGCAGCCATGACTCCGGGACCGATCAGCCCCAGCATTTT
V: TRBV5-1; D: TRBD2; J: TRBJ2-3; size: NA; length: 16; CDR3: CASSSGLAGGRDTQYF; DNA: TGCGCCAGCAGCTCCGGATTAGCGGGGGGGCGTGATACGCAGTATTTT
V: TRBV5-1; D: TRBD2; J: TRBJ2-1; size: NA; length: 16; CDR3: CASSLLLAGAQNEQFF; DNA: TGCGCCAGCAGCTTGCTACTAGCGGGAGCTCAGAATGAGCAGTTCTTC
V: TRBV2; D: NA; J: TRBJ2-7; size: NA; length: 13; CDR3: CASSEVGVYEQYF; DNA: TGTGCCAGCAGTGAGGTTGGAGTCTACGAGCAGTACTTC
V: TRBV4-1; D: TRBD1; J: TRBJ2-5; size: NA; length: 16; CDR3: CASSFVRDSGWETQYF; DNA: TGCGCCAGCAGCTTCGTAAGGGACAGCGGATGGGAGACCCAGTACTTC
V: TRBV29-1; D: NA; J: TRBJ2-1; size: NA; length: 14; CDR3: CSVGSPSPYNEQFF; DNA: TGCAGCGTTGGCTCCCCTTCCCCGTACAATGAGCAGTTCTTC
V: TRBV4-1; D: NA; J: TRBJ2-7; size: NA; length: 15; CDR3: CASSQDASNVFKQYF; DNA: TGCGCCAGCAGCCAAGATGCGAGCAACGTTTTTAAGCAGTACTTC
V: TRBV2; D: TRBD1; J: TRBJ2-3; size: NA; length: 15; CDR3: CASSVQGGHTDTQYF; DNA: TGTGCCAGCAGCGTACAGGGGGGACACACAGATACGCAGTATTTT
V: TRBV11-2; D: NA; J: TRBJ2-3; size: NA; length: 16; CDR3: CASSLDRGAGTDTQYF; DNA: TGTGCCAGCAGCTTAGACAGGGGGGCTGGGACAGATACGCAGTATTTT
V: TRBV27; D: TRBD2; J: TRBJ2-2; size: NA; length: 14; CDR3: CASRPRGGNGELFF; DNA: TGTGCCAGCAGACCGCGGGGGGGTAACGGGGAGCTGTTTTTT
V: TRBV5-1; D: NA; J: TRBJ1-1; size: NA; length: 13; CDR3: CASSLGQRDEAFF; DNA: TGCGCCAGCAGCTTGGGCCAGAGAGATGAAGCTTTCTTT
V: TRBV28; D: NA; J: TRBJ1-2; size: NA; length: 15; CDR3: CASSRGGADNYGYTF; DNA: TGTGCCAGCAGTCGCGGGGGGGCTGATAACTATGGCTACACCTTC
V: TRBV18; D: TRBD2; J: TRBJ2-7; size: NA; length: 15; CDR3: CASSPLAGGSLEQYF; DNA: TGTGCCAGCTCACCACTCGCGGGGGGGTCGCTGGAGCAGTACTTC
V: TRBV19; D: TRBD2; J: TRBJ2-1; size: NA; length: 14; CDR3: CASNRREGNNEQFF; DNA: TGTGCCAGTAATCGGCGGGAGGGGAACAATGAGCAGTTCTTC
V: TRBV18; D: TRBD1; J: TRBJ2-1; size: NA; length: 15; CDR3: CASSPSGQANNEQFF; DNA: TGTGCCAGCTCACCCTCGGGACAGGCCAACAATGAGCAGTTCTTC
V: TRBV19; D: NA; J: TRBJ1-6; size: few; length: 15; CDR3: CASSTSAFYNSPLHF; DNA: TGTGCCAGTAGTACCTCAGCCTTCTATAATTCACCCCTCCACTTT
V: TRBV9; D: NA; J: TRBJ1-2; size: NA; length: 18; CDR3: CASSVFPGGGGTNYGYTF; DNA: TGTGCCAGCAGCGTATTCCCCGGCGGGGGGGGCACTAACTATGGCTACACCTTC
V: TRBV7-8; D: NA; J: TRBJ2-5; size: NA; length: 15; CDR3: CASSLAWGRPETQYF; DNA: TGTGCCAGCAGCTTAGCATGGGGGCGGCCAGAGACCCAGTACTTC
V: TRBV4-2; D: TRBD1; J: TRBJ1-5; size: NA; length: 16; CDR3: CASSQDPDRGFQPQHF; DNA: TGTGCCAGCAGCCAGGACCCGGACAGGGGGTTTCAGCCCCAGCATTTT
V: TRBV15; D: NA; J: TRBJ2-2; size: NA; length: 15; CDR3: CATSTGPYHPGELFF; DNA: TGTGCCACCAGCACTGGGCCGTACCATCCCGGGGAGCTGTTTTTT
V: TRBV10-3; D: NA; J: TRBJ1-5; size: NA; length: 13; CDR3: CAITPREGEPQHF; DNA: TGTGCCATCACCCCGAGAGAAGGGGAGCCCCAGCATTTT
V: TRBV2; D: TRBD1; J: TRBJ2-1; size: NA; length: 15; CDR3: CASSEEGTGYNEQFF; DNA: TGTGCCAGCAGTGAAGAGGGGACAGGTTACAATGAGCAGTTCTTC
V: TRBV7-9; D: NA; J: TRBJ1-2; size: NA; length: 14; CDR3: CASTLTQGSYGYTF; DNA: TGTGCCAGCACCCTGACACAGGGTAGCTATGGCTACACCTTC
V: TRBV4-1; D: NA; J: TRBJ1-5; size: NA; length: 16; CDR3: CASSQGPGTRNQPQHF; DNA: TGCGCCAGCAGCCAAGGCCCTGGGACACGAAATCAGCCCCAGCATTTT
V: TRBV6-1; D: TRBD1; J: TRBJ2-1; size: NA; length: 15; CDR3: CASSRDRGFYNEQFF; DNA: TGTGCCAGCAGCCGGGACAGGGGCTTCTACAATGAGCAGTTCTTC
V: TRBV25-1; D: TRBD2; J: TRBJ2-3; size: NA; length: 16; CDR3: CASSALAGRGSDTQYF; DNA: TGTGCCAGCAGTGCTCTAGCGGGGAGGGGATCAGATACGCAGTATTTT
V: TRBV19; D: NA; J: TRBJ2-7; size: NA; length: 15; CDR3: CASSIRSSWAYEQYF; DNA: TGTGCCAGTAGTATACGGTCTAGCTGGGCCTACGAGCAGTACTTC
V: TRBV7-2; D: NA; J: TRBJ2-1; size: NA; length: 14; CDR3: CASSLYASYNEQFF; DNA: TGTGCCAGCAGCTTATATGCTAGCTACAATGAGCAGTTCTTC
V: TRBV6-6; D: TRBD1; J: TRBJ1-2; size: NA; length: 16; CDR3: CASSYFGGGAGYGYTF; DNA: TGTGCCAGCAGTTATTTCGGAGGGGGCGCAGGGTATGGCTACACCTTC
V: TRBV5-4; D: NA; J: TRBJ2-5; size: NA; length: 13; CDR3: CASSLDPSETQYF; DNA: TGTGCCAGCAGCTTGGATCCATCAGAGACCCAGTACTTC
V: TRBV2; D: TRBD1; J: TRBJ1-5; size: NA; length: 16; CDR3: CASGTGGGLRNQPQHF; DNA: TGTGCCAGCGGAACAGGGGGCGGATTGCGCAATCAGCCCCAGCATTTT
V: TRBV28; D: NA; J: TRBJ2-1; size: NA; length: 10; CDR3: CATKQNEQFF; DNA: TGTGCCACCAAGCAGAATGAGCAGTTCTTC
V: TRBV2; D: NA; J: TRBJ1-1; size: once; length: 14; CDR3: CASSESQTYTEAFF; DNA: TGTGCCAGCAGTGAATCGCAGACCTACACTGAAGCTTTCTTT
V: TRBV5-1; D: NA; J: TRBJ1-2; size: NA; length: 14; CDR3: CASSLDYTNYGYTF; DNA: TGCGCCAGCAGCCTCGACTATACTAACTATGGCTACACCTTC
V: TRBV5-4; D: NA; J: TRBJ2-1; size: NA; length: 16; CDR3: CASSFNQAGSYNEQFF; DNA: TGTGCCAGCAGCTTTAATCAGGCGGGCTCCTACAATGAGCAGTTCTTC